The 18 T cell receptor beta chains listed next were all sequenced from one sample in a study of blood T cell repertoires in COVID-19 (dated by TCRdb to 2020 to 2021). The library was generated by the immunoSEQ multiplex PCR assay. This immuneACCESS table, as held by TCRdb, lists in-frame sequences with V and J called but not all clones. Of the missing ones, under half trace to an unresolved V gene in checked studies; the others have no known cause. This sample holds some 150,000 clones; around 85% were observed only once. The ten most abundant clones make up 2.5% to 3% of the sample. Sequencing input: peripheral blood. All receptors come from a middle-aged man with acute or convalescent COVID-19.

The V call is TRBV5-4, the J call TRBJ2-7; a weak D match, TRBD1 (6 bases). From germline, CDR1 is SGHNT and CDR2 YYREEE (reference sequence). The CDR3 sequence is 15 residues long. Deletions cut 6 bases from V and 0 bases from J, with 16 bases between. CDR3 nucleotides: TGTGCCAGCACCTCTGACAGGTTAAGCTCCTACGAGCAGTACTTC. Its protein product is CASTSDRLSSYEQYF.

V and J are TRBV27 and TRBJ2-7; 8 nucleotides line up with TRBD2. CDR3 length: 15 amino acids. Trimming removed 1 base from V and 2 bases from J; junction bases left unmatched: 4. Germline V gene data show CDR1 as MNHEY and CDR2 as SMNVEV (reference sequence). Here the CDR3 reads CASSLFGLAPYEQYF. Here the CDR3 DNA reads TGTGCCAGCAGTTTATTCGGACTAGCACCCTACGAGCAGTACTTC.

V gene TRBV6-5 combines with J gene TRBJ1-1; perhaps TRBD1 as D (5 bases). V was trimmed by 5 bases and J by 0 bases, leaving 10 bases between them. The germline gives CDR1 MNHEY, CDR2 SVGAGI. The CDR3 has 14 amino acids. CDR3 nucleotides: TGTGCCAGCAGTAATCAGGGAATGAACACTGAAGCTTTCTTT. Its protein product is CASSNQGMNTEAFF.

V is TRBV5-1 and J is TRBJ1-6; 7 bases line up with TRBD1. V lost 4 bases and J lost 8; bases outside the gene matches: 6. The germline CDR1 and CDR2 sequences are SGHRS and YFSETQ. This CDR3 is 14 amino acids long. CDR3 in amino acids: CASSLGQVHSPLHF. The CDR3, as DNA: TGCGCCAGCAGCCTTGGACAGGTGCATTCACCCCTCCACTTT.

The chain has TRBV5-4 and TRBJ2-3, with a possible D match to TRBD1 (6 bases). The ends were cut back, 0 bases at V and 7 bases at J, with 9 bases in the middle. This CDR3 contains 13 residues. Germline V lookup: CDR1 SGHNT, CDR2 YYREEE (reference sequence). CDR3 loop: CASSLAGTNTQYF. CDR3 sequence (DNA): TGTGCCAGCAGCTTGGCCGGGACAAATACGCAGTATTTT.

The rearrangement links TRBV30 to TRBJ1-5; weak D call: TRBD1 (6 bases). V lost 4 bases and J 2 bases, leaving 9 bases between the germline ends. The germline V gene has CDR1 GTSNPN and CDR2 SVGIG (reference sequence). This CDR3 comprises 13 residues. The CDR3 loop is CAWNRERNQPQHF. For the CDR3, the DNA is TGTGCCTGGAACAGGGAACGCAATCAGCCCCAGCATTTT.

In its sample, this clone was seen once. CDR3 residues: CASSLRLAGEFPYEQYF. The CDR3 DNA reads TGTGCCAGCAGTTTGCGACTAGCGGGAGAGTTCCCCTACGAGCAGTACTTC. This chain uses TRBV27 with TRBJ2-7; 12 bases agree with TRBD2. Trimming removed 3 bases from V and 2 bases from J; junction bases left unmatched: 8. The CDR3 consists of 17 residues. From germline, CDR1 is MNHEY and CDR2 SMNVEV (reference sequence).

The chain employs TRBV3-1 (or the pseudogene TRBV3-2) and TRBJ2-7, with D uncertain. Trimming took off 3 bases at V and 5 bases at J, with 8 bases between the two ends. The germline gives CDR1 LGHDT, CDR2 YNNKEL (reference sequence). CDR3 size: 12 residues. In DNA form, the CDR3 reads TGTGCCAGCAGCCATAGTGCGCACGAGCAGTACTTC. This gives the protein CASSHSAHEQYF.

This chain links TRBV24-1 with TRBJ2-2; 9 nucleotides agree with TRBD2. J gave up 5 bases and V 0 bases, and 0 bases lay outside the gene matches. In germline, CDR1 is KGHDR, CDR2 SFDVKD. CDR3 length: 15 residues. The chain's CDR3 is CATSDLAGGTGELFF. The CDR3 DNA is TGTGCCACCAGTGATTTGGCGGGAGGGACCGGGGAGCTGTTTTTT.

CDR3 protein: CASSSYGTGISTEAFF. The CDR3 DNA reads TGTGCCAGCTCCTCGTACGGGACAGGGATCTCCACTGAAGCTTTCTTT. This sequence joins TRBV18 and TRBJ1-1, with 9 bases lining up with TRBD1. The CDR3 spans 16 residues. The V gene's germline CDR1 is KGHSH and CDR2 LQKENI. Trimming took 6 bases from V and 4 from J; bases not matched to a gene: 12.

V usage is TRBV19 and J usage is TRBJ1-5, with no clear D. Germline assignment: CDR1 LNHDA and CDR2 SQIVND (reference sequence). Trimming took off 6 bases at V and 10 bases at J, with 16 bases between the two ends. CDR3 length: 13 residues. The CDR3 DNA is TGTGCCAGTAGCGGTAGCAGTTCCTTACCCCAGCATTTT. Translation gives CASSGSSSLPQHF.

The gene calls are TRBV5-1 and TRBJ1-5, with 8 bases matching TRBD1. Germline lookup yields CDR1 SGHRS and CDR2 YFSETQ. The V gene end was trimmed by 1 base and the J gene end by 4 bases; junction bases not matched to a gene: 1. This CDR3 has 14 residues. CDR3: CASSLTGGNQPQHF. CDR3 DNA: TGCGCCAGCAGCTTGACAGGGGGAAATCAGCCCCAGCATTTT.

J is TRBJ2-6 and V is TRBV6-6, with 14 bases lining up with TRBD2. The CDR3 is 18 residues long. V was clipped by 5 bases and J by 5 bases; unmatched bases: 8. CDR1 is MNHNY, CDR2 SVGAGI, per germline (reference sequence). CDR3 DNA: TGTGCCAGCAGTCCAACCGGGACTAGCGGGGGTAGGGCCAACGTCCTGACTTTC. Its translation is CASSPTGTSGGRANVLTF.

This chain joins TRBV6-5 and TRBJ2-3; 7 bases are a match to TRBD1. Trimming took 6 bases from V and 5 from J; bases not matched to a gene: 8. The CDR3 is 14 residues long. Per the germline V gene, CDR1 is MNHEY and CDR2 is SVGAGI. DNA for the CDR3: TGTGCCAGCAGCCCGACAGGGAACCTAGATACGCAGTATTTT. This codes for CASSPTGNLDTQYF.

This clone was detected only once. The chain links TRBV27 to TRBJ1-2, with D unresolved. The germline CDR1 and CDR2 sequences are MNHEY and SMNVEV (reference sequence). V was clipped by 5 bases and J by 2 bases, with 12 bases between them. The CDR3 runs to 14 residues. CDR3 nucleotide sequence: TGTGCCAGCAGTACCAACAAGAACAACTATGGCTACACCTTC. This codes for CASSTNKNNYGYTF.

The rearrangement joins TRBV12-5 to TRBJ2-7, with 7 bases that match TRBD2. J lost 0 bases, V lost 2 bases, and 1 base had no gene match. The CDR3 sequence is 14 residues long. Looked up from germline, CDR1 is LGHNT and CDR2 is FRNRAP. CDR3 amino acids: CASGLSGGSYEQYF. Here the CDR3 DNA reads TGTGCTAGTGGTTTGTCGGGGGGCTCCTACGAGCAGTACTTC.

The V call is TRBV7-8, the J call TRBJ1-1; D not resolved. The CDR3 is 14 residues long. The V gene's germline CDR1 is SGHVS and CDR2 FQNEAQ. The V gene lost 5 bases and the J gene lost 1 base, with 11 bases spanning the gap. The CDR3 loop is CASSPSEANTEAFF. The CDR3 nucleotides read TGTGCCAGCAGCCCCTCTGAGGCGAACACTGAAGCTTTCTTT.

This clone was seen a few times. V is TRBV18 and J is TRBJ1-2, with 7 positions matching TRBD1. J gave up 7 bases and V 0 bases, and 5 bases lay outside the gene matches. CDR3 size: 14 residues. The germline V gene encodes CDR1 KGHSH and CDR2 LQKENI. The CDR3 DNA follows: TGTGCCAGCTCACCACCGTTAAGGGACAGTGGCTACACCTTC. This sequence encodes CASSPPLRDSGYTF.